Shown below are 3 T cell receptor beta chains from a single sample sequenced in a study of cytomegalovirus exposure and HLA in healthy donors. The PCR was carried out with 60 Vbeta primers and 13 Jbeta primers. Produced via immunoSEQ multiplex PCR; TCRdb's table is partial and in-frame only. This sample has 55,000 to 80,000 clones, with under 80% found just once. Material: PBMCs. The source of these receptors is a woman aged 30 to 39 in good health and CMV-seronegative.

The CDR3 DNA sequence: TGTGCCAGCAGCTTGGGACTAGCGGTTATATATGAGCAGTTCTTC. Translating it yields CASSLGLAVIYEQFF. The V and J genes are TRBV7-6 and TRBJ2-1, with 11 bases that match TRBD2. Germline values: CDR1 SGHVS, CDR2 FNYEAQ. The CDR3 is 15 amino acids. V lost 3 bases, J lost 8 bases, and 6 bases stayed unmatched.

V and J are TRBV6-1 and TRBJ2-3; 7 bases match TRBD1. The junction had 14 bases not matched to a gene; V was cut back by 10 bases and J by 4 bases. The CDR3 extends over 15 amino acids. CDR1 is MNHNS and CDR2 is SASEGT in the germline V gene. This CDR3 reads CATNKGRQGSDTQYF. The CDR3 nucleotides are TGTGCCACGAATAAAGGGAGACAGGGATCAGATACGCAGTATTTT.

This chain connects TRBV30 to TRBJ2-2, with a possible D match to TRBD2 (5 bases). Trimming took 4 bases from V and 2 from J, leaving 17 bases between them. Per germline, CDR1 GTSNPN and CDR2 SVGIG (reference sequence). The CDR3 totals 16 residues. CDR3 sequence: CAWNGSPVQNTGELFF. The CDR3 DNA sequence: TGTGCCTGGAATGGGAGCCCTGTTCAAAACACCGGGGAGCTGTTTTTT. Combining the CDR3 with reference TRBV30 and TRBJ2-2 gives the whole variable domain SQTIHQWPATLVQPVGSPLSLECTVEGTSNPNLYWYRQAAGRGLQLLFYSVGIGQISSEVPQNLSASRPQDRQFILSSKKLLLSDSGFYLCAWNGSPVQNTGELFFGEGSRLTVL.